This TCR beta chain derives from a study of T cells after yellow fever vaccination. Study-level background: With SMART-Seq v4 Ultra Low Input, the fractions containing low cell numbers were prepared. General study findings and limits: CD4 and CD8 compartments shared a small share of clonotypes. Secondary responses were weaker yet peaked faster, day 5 versus 15. The booster response re-showed most primary clones: more than 95% CD4, around 90% CD8.

This CDR3 spans 13 amino acids. Germline CDR1 reads MDHEN; CDR2 reads SYDVKM. The V gene end was trimmed by 6 bases and the J gene end by 3 bases; junction bases not matched to a gene: 4. MiXCR, run by TCRdb on the 5' RACE reads, gives a single entry per CDR3 protein. Of 280,000 or so distinct CDR3 sequences detected, 7.5% to 9% appear once; the ten largest clones hold around 3.3%. This clonotype has at least ten counts. Its antigen is as yet unknown. The TCR originated in a man aged 18 to 35 who received the YFV17D yellow fever vaccine. Sequencing was performed on CD4+ T cells sorted from PBMCs, taken 5 days after the yellow fever booster vaccination. The chain recombines TRBV28 with TRBJ1-2; TRBD1 aligns across 7 bases. The CDR3 nucleotides read TGTGCCAGCAGCAGCGGGACAGACTATGGCTACACCTTC. The encoded protein is CASSSGTDYGYTF.